A single sample is the source of the 23 T cell receptor beta chains below, sequenced in a study of regulatory T cells in long-lasting Graves disease. Arm-PCR of CDR3 regions with iRepertoire HTBI primers generated TCR beta libraries. TCRdb recomputed calls from the multiplex PCR reads with MiXCR, one row per CDR3 protein. Of roughly 500,000 distinct CDR3 sequences in the sample, 14% were seen once. As for time point: newly diagnosed GD, antithyroid drugs for less than 3 months. The TCR library was made from RNA extracted from PBMCs. These data were also filed under a second study, of T cells in Graves' hyperthyroidism and ophthalmopathy.

The starting material was peripheral blood mononuclear cells (PBMCs), obtained at new diagnosis, from a patient treated with antithyroid drugs. These receptors were taken from a woman aged 45 to 65 with Graves disease.

In this sample, this clonotype turned up many times. The chain employs TRBV7-9 and TRBJ2-7, with D possibly matching TRBD2 (6 bases). The CDR3 has 11 amino acids. Between the trimmed V and J ends, which lost 10 bases and 4 bases, there was a span of 11 bases. Per germline, CDR1 SEHNR and CDR2 FQNEAQ (reference sequence). CDR3 loop: CAILGTYEQYF. The CDR3 region has the DNA TGTGCCATACTAGGGACTTACGAGCAGTACTTC.

V usage is TRBV12-3 or TRBV12-4 and J usage is TRBJ2-1; TRBD2 matches at 13 bases. The CDR3 totals 16 residues. With V trimmed by 6 bases and J by 7 bases, 9 bases remained unmatched. CDR3 sequence (DNA): TGTGCCAGCAGCCTGGGACTAGCGGGAATTGAGAATGAGCAGTTCTTC. Amino acids: CASSLGLAGIENEQFF.

As for this clonotype: A read error may be the cause here, since a much bigger clone is one base away. The rearrangement joins TRBV28 to TRBJ2-7, with D maybe TRBD2 (5 bases). The CDR3 extends over 16 amino acids. Germline assignment: CDR1 MDHEN and CDR2 SYDVKM. The V gene lost 8 bases and the J gene lost 2 bases, with 22 bases spanning the gap. CDR3 in DNA: TGTGCCAGCTTTTCGACAAAAGGACTGGTCGCCTACGAGCAGTACTTC. It specifies CASFSTKGLVAYEQYF.

Many counts were recorded for this clonotype. The CDR3 DNA reads as TGCGCCAGCAGCTCCACCGGGACCCTAACGGCTTTCTTT. Translation gives CASSSTGTLTAFF. The chain links TRBV5-1 to TRBJ1-1; the D gene is possibly TRBD1 (5 bases). The length of the CDR3 is 13 residues. Germline V gives CDR1 SGHRS, CDR2 YFSETQ. Trimming removed 3 bases from V and 11 bases from J, with 17 bases in between.

In this sample, this clonotype turned up once. The CDR3: CATSEADGKNTEAFF. CDR3 bases: TGTGCCACCAGTGAGGCGGACGGAAAGAACACTGAAGCTTTCTTT. This chain connects TRBV24-1 to TRBJ1-1; D uncertain. CDR1 is KGHDR and CDR2 is SFDVKD in the germline V gene. The CDR3 contains 15 residues. V was cut by 4 bases and J by 1 base, with 12 bases left in between.

The chain couples TRBV5-5 to TRBJ2-1; 8 nucleotides match TRBD2. With 7 bases clipped from V and 6 bases from J, the junction kept 12 bases outside the gene matches. CDR1 and CDR2 (germline): SGHKS, YYEKEE (reference sequence). CDR3 length: 15 residues. CDR3 sequence reads: CASGFTGGPVNEQFF. CDR3 nucleotide sequence: TGTGCCAGCGGGTTTACGGGAGGGCCGGTCAATGAGCAGTTCTTC.

This clonotype was seen more than once but under ten times. The chain combines TRBV5-1 with TRBJ1-2; TRBD1 is a possible D gene (5 bases). Trimming took 0 bases from V and 2 from J, leaving 8 bases between them. Germline CDR1 SGHRS, CDR2 YFSETQ. The CDR3 runs to 14 residues. CDR3 sequence: CASSLEAGNYGYTF. CDR3 coding DNA: TGCGCCAGCAGCTTGGAGGCAGGGAACTATGGCTACACCTTC.

The J gene is TRBJ2-3, the V gene TRBV29-1; 7 bases line up with TRBD2. The CDR3 loop spans 17 amino acids. The ends lost 6 bases at V and 2 bases at J; junction bases unmatched: 17. Germline CDR1 and CDR2: SQVTM and ANQGSEA. DNA of the CDR3: TGCAGCGTGGAGGGCCTAGCGGATAGCACCTACACAGATACGCAGTATTTT. Translating gives CSVEGLADSTYTDTQYF.

Ten or more counts support this clonotype. The rearrangement joins TRBV29-1 to TRBJ2-2, with TRBD2 matching over 13 bases. CDR3 size: 16 residues. The V gene end was trimmed by 3 bases and the J gene end by 6 bases; junction bases not matched to a gene: 7. Per the germline V gene, CDR1 is SQVTM and CDR2 is ANQGSEA. The chain's CDR3 is CSVEPSGLAGSGELFF. Written as DNA, the CDR3 is TGCAGCGTTGAGCCGTCGGGACTAGCGGGATCCGGGGAGCTGTTTTTT.

This clonotype has ten or more counts. This sequence joins TRBV3-1 and TRBJ2-2, with D uncertain. V was pared by 1 base and J by 4 bases, with 4 bases between. Per the germline V gene, CDR1 is LGHDT and CDR2 is YNNKEL (reference sequence). The CDR3 length is 13 residues. This CDR3 is CASSQVATGELFF. For the CDR3, the DNA is TGTGCCAGCAGCCAAGTGGCCACCGGGGAGCTGTTTTTT. Looking up the rest from reference TRBV3-1 and TRBJ2-2 gives the full variable domain: DTAVSQTPKYLVTQMGNDKSIKCEQNLGHDTMYWYKQDSKKFLKIMFSYNNKELIINETVPNRFSPKSPDKAHLNLHINSLELGDSAVYFCASSQVATGELFFGEGSRLTVL.

This clonotype was recorded a few times. The J gene is TRBJ1-5, the V gene TRBV25-1; D uncertain. Trimming shortened V by 5 bases and J by 1 base, and 9 bases separated the two germline ends. The CDR3 loop spans 14 amino acids. Germline V gene data show CDR1 as MGHDK and CDR2 as SYGVNS. Written as DNA, the CDR3 is TGTGCCAGCAGTAGAGGGAGGAGCAATCAGCCCCAGCATTTT. Encoded protein: CASSRGRSNQPQHF.

This clonotype has just a few counts. This sequence joins TRBV10-3 and TRBJ2-1; 8 bases fit TRBD1. This CDR3 is built from 15 residues. Looked up from germline, CDR1 is ENHRY and CDR2 is SYGVKD. The J segment lost 5 bases and the V segment lost 2 bases, leaving 5 bases of the junction unmatched. In DNA form, the CDR3 reads TGTGCCATCAGTGAGACCCTGACAGGGGACAATGAGCAGTTCTTC. It yields the protein CAISETLTGDNEQFF.

This clonotype was observed many times. The V gene is TRBV2, the J gene TRBJ2-2, with 9 bases identical to TRBD2. The CDR3 length is 15 residues. The trim removed 7 bases at V and 7 bases at J, leaving 10 bases unmatched. Germline V gene lookup returns CDR1 SNHLY and CDR2 FYNNEI. CDR3 sequence: CASKRAGGPFGELFF. CDR3 in DNA: TGTGCCAGCAAGCGTGCGGGAGGGCCGTTCGGGGAGCTGTTTTTT.

CDR3 nucleotide sequence: TGTGCCAGCAATCCGGGACTAGCGGGAGTCCAACTCACCGGGGAGCTGTTTTTT. It codes for CASNPGLAGVQLTGELFF. The chain couples TRBV6-1 to TRBJ2-2, with TRBD2 matching over 14 bases. CDR3 length equals 18 residues. The germline CDR1 and CDR2 sequences are MNHNS and SASEGT. Trimming cost V 7 bases and J 4 bases; bases outside gene matches: 11.

In its sample, this clonotype was seen many times. This chain links TRBV20-1 with TRBJ2-1; TRBD2 aligns across 8 bases. This CDR3 region has 14 residues. Per the germline V gene, CDR1 is DFQATT and CDR2 is SNEGSKA (reference sequence). J was trimmed by 8 bases and V by 1 base; bases with no gene match: 7. DNA for the CDR3: TGCAGTGCTAGAGGGGCGGGAGGAGGCTATGAGCAGTTCTTC. This codes for CSARGAGGGYEQFF.

This clonotype was seen at least ten times. The chain uses TRBV6-9 and TRBJ1-5; D gene unclear. CDR3 size: 15 residues. Per germline, CDR1 MNHGY and CDR2 SVAAGI. The ends were cut back, 4 bases at V and 0 bases at J, with 10 bases in the middle. CDR3 DNA: TGTGCCAGCAGTTCTCAGGAGAATAGCAATCAGCCCCAGCATTTT. Amino acid sequence: CASSSQENSNQPQHF.

This clonotype has a count of ten or more. The chain uses TRBV2 and TRBJ2-7; no reliable D call. The CDR3 totals 12 residues. Deletions cut 3 bases from V and 4 bases from J, with 7 bases between. The germline CDR1 and CDR2 sequences are SNHLY and FYNNEI. CDR3 in amino acids: CASSDMKYEQYF. CDR3 sequence (DNA): TGTGCCAGCAGTGACATGAAGTACGAGCAGTACTTC.

In its sample, this clonotype was seen once. The CDR3 reads CASSPGGIKPGGTEAFF. The CDR3 DNA reads as TGTGCCAGCAGCCCGGGCGGTATAAAACCAGGGGGCACTGAAGCTTTCTTT. The chain carries TRBV7-9 and TRBJ1-1; 7 positions agree with TRBD1. V was clipped by 5 bases and J by 4 bases; unmatched bases: 16. Per germline, CDR1 SEHNR and CDR2 FQNEAQ (reference sequence). The CDR3 spans 17 residues. The whole variable domain, remainder taken from reference TRBV7-9 and TRBJ1-1, is DTGVSQNPRHKITKRGQNVTFRCDPISEHNRLYWYRQTLGQGPEFLTYFQNEAQLEKSRLLSDRFSAERPKGSFSTLEIQRTEQGDSAMYLCASSPGGIKPGGTEAFFGQGTRLTVV.

Note on this clonotype: A much larger clone sits a single nucleotide away, making a read error possible. The rearrangement joins TRBV28 to TRBJ2-7; TRBD2 matches at 8 bases. Germline lookup yields CDR1 MDHEN and CDR2 SYDVKM. The CDR3 spans 15 residues. The chain's CDR3 is CTTRSGAGVLYEQYF. The CDR3 DNA follows: TGTACCACCCGGTCCGGAGCGGGAGTGCTCTACGAGCAGTACTTC.

The count of this clonotype is one. This chain links TRBV5-1 with TRBJ1-3; D is unclear. CDR3 length equals 15 residues. V lost 1 base to trimming and J lost 0 bases, with 8 bases between them. From germline, CDR1 is SGHRS and CDR2 YFSETQ. The CDR3 DNA sequence: TGCGCCAGCAGCTTGAAGGTCAGCTCTGGAAACACCATATATTTT. This encodes CASSLKVSSGNTIYF.

This clonotype has just a few counts. The chain combines TRBV29-1 with TRBJ1-2, with a tentative D call TRBD1 (6 bases). Germline V lookup: CDR1 SQVTM, CDR2 ANQGSEA. This CDR3 is 12 amino acids long. V lost 7 bases, J lost 6 bases, and 15 bases lay in between. The CDR3 loop reads CSAEGGRDGYTF. DNA for the CDR3: TGCAGCGCCGAGGGGGGGCGGGATGGCTACACCTTC. The variable domain in full, with the rest retrieved from reference TRBV29-1 and TRBJ1-2, is SAVISQKPSRDICQRGTSLTIQCQVDSQVTMMFWYRQQPGQSLTLIATANQGSEATYESGFVIDKFPISRPNLTFSTLTVSNMSPEDSSIYLCSAEGGRDGYTFGSGTRLTVV.

The count of this clonotype is one. A read error is possible here, since a much larger clone lies one base away. The gene calls are TRBV7-3 and TRBJ2-1, with a tentative D call TRBD2 (6 bases). Germline-derived CDR1 and CDR2 are SGHTA and FQGTGA. This CDR3 has 16 amino acids. The V end lost 5 bases, the J end lost 2 bases, and 16 bases lay between the germline ends. CDR3 loop: CASSPLAGTPYNEQFF. The CDR3 DNA follows: TGTGCCAGCAGCCCGTTGGCGGGGACTCCCTACAATGAGCAGTTCTTC.

In its sample, this clonotype was seen many times. V and J are TRBV7-3 and TRBJ2-2, with D perhaps matching TRBD1 or TRBD2 (5 bases each). In germline, CDR1 is SGHTA, CDR2 FQGTGA. The CDR3 sequence is 16 residues long. Trimming took off 1 base at V and 3 bases at J, with 12 bases between the two ends. The chain's CDR3 is CASSLIGRGDTGELFF. The CDR3 DNA reads TGTGCCAGCAGCTTAATTGGAAGAGGGGACACCGGGGAGCTGTTTTTT.